Listed here are 8 T cell receptor beta chains from one sample, sequenced in a study of memory CD4+ T cells and cytomegalovirus serostatus. The sort gate was single viable CD3+CD4+CD8-CD45RO+ cells for memory CD4+ T cells. Profiled with immunoSEQ multiplex PCR; TCRdb holds only in-frame clones, not every one. In the table there are about 56,000 clones, 82% of which are singletons. Sequencing was done on a sample of memory CD4+ T cells from blood. Every receptor here comes from an adult in good health and CMV-seronegative.

The chain couples TRBV6-5 to TRBJ1-4; 9 bases line up with TRBD1. Germline V lookup: CDR1 MNHEY, CDR2 SVGAGI. The CDR3 has 15 residues. The trim removed 0 bases at V and 9 bases at J, leaving 5 bases unmatched. Here the CDR3 reads CASSYSGTGQKKLFF. CDR3 DNA sequence: TGTGCCAGCAGTTACTCGGGGACAGGGCAGAAAAAACTGTTTTTT.

This chain joins TRBV4-3 and TRBJ1-2; 9 bases align to TRBD1. J was trimmed by 2 bases and V by 2 bases; bases with no gene match: 6. Germline CDR1 and CDR2: LGHNA and YSLEER. The CDR3 runs to 16 residues. The CDR3 coding sequence is TGCGCCAGCAGCCAAACCCCTGGGACAGGGAACTATGGCTACACCTTC. Its translation: CASSQTPGTGNYGYTF.

The V call is TRBV5-1, the J call TRBJ2-1; TRBD2 aligns across 7 bases. Germline V gene lookup returns CDR1 SGHRS and CDR2 YFSETQ. V gave up 4 bases and J gave up 4 bases; unmatched junction bases: 2. This CDR3 has 13 amino acids. CDR3 protein: CASSHGGYNEQFF. For the CDR3, the DNA is TGCGCCAGCAGCCACGGGGGGTACAATGAGCAGTTCTTC.

V usage is TRBV5-1 and J usage is TRBJ2-2; D is unclear. V dropped 5 bases and J dropped 2 bases, with 13 bases sitting between them. The length of the CDR3 is 15 residues. CDR1 and CDR2 (germline): SGHRS, YFSETQ. CDR3 DNA sequence: TGCGCCAGCAGATCCGACGGGTTAAACACCGGGGAGCTGTTTTTT. This sequence encodes CASRSDGLNTGELFF.

This clone came up a few times. The chain combines TRBV4-1 with TRBJ2-3, with 10 bases identical to TRBD2. V dropped 0 bases and J dropped 6; count of bases not matched to a gene: 3. There are 15 residues in the CDR3. Germline-derived CDR1 and CDR2 are MGHRA and YSYEKL. CDR3 in DNA: TGCGCCAGCAGCCAAGAGACTAGCGGGTGGGATACGCAGTATTTT. This gives the protein CASSQETSGWDTQYF.

This clone was detected a few times. This rearrangement joins TRBV6-1 to TRBJ2-7, with D unresolved. Germline assignment: CDR1 MNHNS and CDR2 SASEGT. Trimming took 4 bases from V and 1 from J, leaving 2 bases between them. The CDR3 contains 11 residues. Here the CDR3 DNA reads TGTGCCAGCAGTGCGTCCTACGAGCAGTACTTC. Residues: CASSASYEQYF.

This clone was observed a handful of times. The chain joins TRBV7-3 to TRBJ2-1; TRBD2 aligns across 8 bases. The CDR3 sequence is 15 residues long. Germline lookup yields CDR1 SGHTA and CDR2 FQGTGA. The junction had 12 bases not matched to a gene; V was cut back by 5 bases and J by 9 bases. The CDR3 is CASSPMPGGPTEQFF. CDR3 bases: TGTGCCAGCAGCCCCATGCCGGGGGGGCCTACTGAGCAGTTCTTC.

The rearrangement links TRBV4-1 to TRBJ2-3; no reliable D call. The CDR3 is 16 residues long. The V end was cut by 0 bases, the J end by 2 bases, with 12 bases between. CDR1 MGHRA and CDR2 YSYEKL come from the germline V gene. CDR3 in DNA: TGCGCCAGCAGCCAAGAAGTGGGGTTTTCCACAGATACGCAGTATTTT. This codes for CASSQEVGFSTDTQYF.